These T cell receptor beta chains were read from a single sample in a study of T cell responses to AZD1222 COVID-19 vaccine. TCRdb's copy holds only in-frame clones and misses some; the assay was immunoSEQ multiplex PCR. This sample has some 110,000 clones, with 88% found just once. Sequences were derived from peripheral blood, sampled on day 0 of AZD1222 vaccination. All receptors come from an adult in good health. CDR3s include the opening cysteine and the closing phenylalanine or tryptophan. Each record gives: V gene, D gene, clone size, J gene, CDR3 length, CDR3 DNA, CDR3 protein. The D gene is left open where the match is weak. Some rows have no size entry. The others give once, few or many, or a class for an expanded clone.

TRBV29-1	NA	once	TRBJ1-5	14	TGCAGCGTTGGGGGAGGGGAGGGCAATCAGCCCCAGCATTTT	CSVGGGEGNQPQHF
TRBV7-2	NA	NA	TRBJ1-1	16	TGTGCCAGCAGCTTAGGTTTAAGGTCAGCGGTCACTGAAGCTTTCTTT	CASSLGLRSAVTEAFF
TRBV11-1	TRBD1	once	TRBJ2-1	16	TGTGCCAGCAGCTTAGGAAACAGGGGGTGGAACAATGAGCAGTTCTTC	CASSLGNRGWNNEQFF
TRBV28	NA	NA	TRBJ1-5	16	TGTGCCAGCAGGACCCCGGGTCAGATTTCCAATCAGCCCCAGCATTTT	CASRTPGQISNQPQHF
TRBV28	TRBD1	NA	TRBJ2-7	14	TGTGCCAGCAGCCCGGGACAGCGGACCTACGAGCAGTACTTC	CASSPGQRTYEQYF
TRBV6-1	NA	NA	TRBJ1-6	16	TGTGCCAGCAGTGACTTACAGAGCTCCTATAATTCACCCCTCCACTTT	CASSDLQSSYNSPLHF
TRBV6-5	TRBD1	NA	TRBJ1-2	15	TGTGCCAGCTCCCCGGGGGGGGGAGGACAGGGGCCGATAACCTTC	CASSPGGGGQGPITF
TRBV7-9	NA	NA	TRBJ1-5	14	TGTGCCAGCAGCTTGGAGAATAGCAATCAGCCCCAGCATTTT	CASSLENSNQPQHF
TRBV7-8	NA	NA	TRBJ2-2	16	TGTGCCAGCAGCTTAGCGAGAGACAGAAACACCGGGGAGCTGTTTTTT	CASSLARDRNTGELFF
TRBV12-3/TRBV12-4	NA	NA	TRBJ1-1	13	TGTGCCAGCACCCTATCTCCAGTGATGGAAGCTTTCTTT	CASTLSPVMEAFF
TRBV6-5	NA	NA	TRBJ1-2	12	TGTGCCAGCACTGCGAGGAACTATGGCTACACCTTC	CASTARNYGYTF
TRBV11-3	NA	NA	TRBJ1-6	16	TGTGCCAGCAGCTTACGTATTTTCGGGGCAGGATCACCCCTCCACTTT	CASSLRIFGAGSPLHF
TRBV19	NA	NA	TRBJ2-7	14	TGTGCCAGTAGTATTGGCCAGGGACTTGGCGAGCAGTACTTC	CASSIGQGLGEQYF
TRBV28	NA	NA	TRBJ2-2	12	TGTGCCAGCAGAAGACTGACCGGGGAGCTGTTTTTT	CASRRLTGELFF
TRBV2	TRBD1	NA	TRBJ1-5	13	TGTGCCAGCAAAGGGACAGCCGATCAGCCCCAGCATTTT	CASKGTADQPQHF
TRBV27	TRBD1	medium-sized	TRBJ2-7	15	TGTGCCAGCAGTTTAGGGGGGACAGGGGGCCTCGAGCAGTACTTC	CASSLGGTGGLEQYF
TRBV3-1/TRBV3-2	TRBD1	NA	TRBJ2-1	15	TGTGCCAGCAGATGGACAGGGGCCCTCTACAATGAGCAGTTCTTC	CASRWTGALYNEQFF
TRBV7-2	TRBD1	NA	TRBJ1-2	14	TGTGCCAGCAGCTTAGGACAGGGTGAGAGTGGCTACACCTTC	CASSLGQGESGYTF
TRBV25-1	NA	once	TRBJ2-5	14	TGTGCCAGCAGTGAATATGTGGGCGTGGAGACCCAGTACTTC	CASSEYVGVETQYF
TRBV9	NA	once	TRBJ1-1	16	TGTGCCAGCAGCGTTGTTTCCCCGTCGAGTAATAGGGTAGCTTTCTTT	CASSVVSPSSNRVAFF
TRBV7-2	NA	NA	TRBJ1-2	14	TGTGCCAGCAGCTTAGCGCGGCGTAACTATGGCTACACCTTC	CASSLARRNYGYTF
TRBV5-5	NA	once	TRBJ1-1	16	TGTGCCAGCAGCTTGATAGGGGCCTTACATAACACTGAAGCTTTCTTT	CASSLIGALHNTEAFF
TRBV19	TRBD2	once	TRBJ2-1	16	TGTGCCAGTAGTAACCCTAGCGGGGGGCACTACAATGAGCAGTTCTTC	CASSNPSGGHYNEQFF
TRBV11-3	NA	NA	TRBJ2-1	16	TGTGCCAGCAGCTCCCCCCCATTTGCAACCTACAATGAGCAGTTCTTC	CASSSPPFATYNEQFF
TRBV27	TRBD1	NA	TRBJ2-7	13	TGTGCCAGCAGTTTAAGACAGGGGGGGGAGCAGTACTTC	CASSLRQGGEQYF
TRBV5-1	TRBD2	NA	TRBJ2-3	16	TGCGCCAGCAGCGAGCCGGCTAGCGGCAACACAGATACGCAGTATTTT	CASSEPASGNTDTQYF
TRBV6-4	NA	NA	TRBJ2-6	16	TGTGCCAGCAGTGACTTTAAGGGAAGAGGGGCCAACGTCCTGACTTTC	CASSDFKGRGANVLTF
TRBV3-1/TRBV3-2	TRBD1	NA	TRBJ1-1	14	TGTGCCAGCAGCCAAGGACAGGGCGGGACTGAAGCTTTCTTT	CASSQGQGGTEAFF
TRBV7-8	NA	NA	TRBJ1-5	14	TGTGCCAGCAGCCCATCGACAGGAAATCAGCCCCAGCATTTT	CASSPSTGNQPQHF
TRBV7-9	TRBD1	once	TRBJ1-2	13	TGTGCTGAGGAGCAGGGGGCTAACTATGGCTACACCTTC	CAEEQGANYGYTF
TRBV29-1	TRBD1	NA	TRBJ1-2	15	TGCAGCGTTGAATCAACAGGGGGCCCGGGCTATGGCTACACCTTC	CSVESTGGPGYGYTF
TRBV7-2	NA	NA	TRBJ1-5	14	TGTGCCAGCAGCCCGCGACTAGGCAATCAGCCCCAGCATTTT	CASSPRLGNQPQHF
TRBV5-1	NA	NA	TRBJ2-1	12	TGCGCCAGCAGCCTGGAAGGGGCGGCGGAGTTCTTC	CASSLEGAAEFF
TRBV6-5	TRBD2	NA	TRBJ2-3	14	TGTGCCAGCAGGCTAGCGGGGGGCCAAGATACGCAGTATTTT	CASRLAGGQDTQYF
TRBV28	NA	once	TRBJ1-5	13	TGTGCCAGCAGAATATCCGGGATTCAGCCCCAGCATTTT	CASRISGIQPQHF
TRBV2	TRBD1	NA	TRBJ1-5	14	TGTGCCAGCAGTGAAAGGACAGGTGATCAGCCCCAGCATTTT	CASSERTGDQPQHF
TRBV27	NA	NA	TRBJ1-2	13	TGTGCCAGCAGTTTCGGCTCTAACTATGGCTACACCTTC	CASSFGSNYGYTF
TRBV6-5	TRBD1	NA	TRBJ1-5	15	TGTGCCAGCAGACGGGACAGGGCAAGCAATCAGCCCCAGCATTTT	CASRRDRASNQPQHF
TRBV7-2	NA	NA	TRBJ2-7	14	TGTGCCAGCAGCTTAATGGGACCAAACTACGAGCAGTACTTC	CASSLMGPNYEQYF
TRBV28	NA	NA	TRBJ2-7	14	TGTGCCAGCAGTTTGGGAGGGGGATCCTACGAGCAGTACTTC	CASSLGGGSYEQYF
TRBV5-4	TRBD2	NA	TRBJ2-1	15	TGTGCCAGCAGCTTATCTAGCGGGGGATCGTATGAGCAGTTCTTC	CASSLSSGGSYEQFF
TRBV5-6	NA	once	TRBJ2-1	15	TGTGCCAGCAGCCGCCCTGCAATAGGCGTCAATGAGCAGTTCTTC	CASSRPAIGVNEQFF
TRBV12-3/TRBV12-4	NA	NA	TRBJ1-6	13	TGTGCCAGCAGGGGACTGAACAATTCACCCCTCCACTTT	CASRGLNNSPLHF
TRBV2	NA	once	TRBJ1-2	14	TGTGCCAGCAGCGGCTTGCGAGCTAACTATGGCTACACCTTC	CASSGLRANYGYTF